This T cell receptor beta chain was documented in a study of human T cells and chemical hapten exposure. Across the whole study: On the upper back, patch tests were applied with 0.01% DPC and read at 6 days. General study points: The formation of large CDR3 similarity clusters by expanded TCRs significantly exceeded that of controls.

CDR3 length: 12 amino acids. Germline V CDR1 and CDR2: SGHVS, FQNEAQ. V was clipped by 6 bases and J by 10 bases, with 16 bases between them. Time point described: patch test 1, 2 weeks after DPC sensitization. Documented treatment: therapeutic diphenylcyclopropenone sensitization with weekly scalp DPC. In every case, blood was obtained before the patch test was applied. The study enrolled 18 to 70-year-old alopecia patients suitable for DPC. TCRdb processed the RACE reads anew with MiXCR; each CDR3 protein has one entry. The sample has 80,000 to 100,000 distinct CDR3 sequences, around 7.8% seen once; the top ten hold 1.5% to 1.7%. This clonotype was seen many times. Its antigen is unidentified.

This material consisted of whole blood, taken in connection with sensitization to the hapten diphenylcyclopropenone (DPC). This TCR was recovered from a woman aged 25 to 45 with alopecia areata. Some clones in this sample may be carry-over from other donors' samples. The genes are TRBV7-8 and TRBJ2-7; unclear D gene. In nucleotides, the CDR3 is TGTGCCAGCAGTCTGACCGAGATTAGTCAGTACTTC. Protein: CASSLTEISQYF.